The subject of this entry is one T cell receptor beta chain. Original data processing: Amplified reference gene primers provided the basis for estimating nucleated cell counts. Assay used: immunoSEQ multiplex PCR; TCRdb lists only in-frame clones, some missing. Clonal size and the V and J genes are those of that table, whereas D and trimming came from the DNA. In the table there are some 64,000 clones, 70% to 90% of which are singletons. These data come from a study of blood T cell repertoires in COVID-19. On the study more broadly: The United States, Italy and Spain provided the acute and convalescent COVID-19 samples. PBMCs, B-cell-depleted T cells, or T cells were the source of the cDNA or gDNA that made up the material.

CDR3 size: 18 residues. Trimming cost V 5 bases and J 7 bases; bases outside gene matches: 16. Germline CDR1 LNHDA, CDR2 SQIVND (reference sequence). The specimen sequenced was peripheral blood. This clonotype was obtained from a man aged 70 or older with acute or convalescent COVID-19. The V and J genes are TRBV19 and TRBJ1-4; 10 bases fit TRBD1. The CDR3 here is CASSARDRGVGITEKLFF. CDR3 DNA sequence: TGTGCCAGTAGTGCCCGGGACAGGGGTGTAGGGATTACTGAAAAACTGTTTTTT.